One and the same sample provided the 30 T cell receptor beta chains below, sequenced in a study of blood T cell repertoires in COVID-19. Sequenced by immunoSEQ multiplex PCR; TCRdb stores in-frame clones only, minus some. The sample gives about 110,000 clones, around four fifths of which show up once; about 4.5% is in the top ten. The material sequenced was peripheral blood. These receptors originate from a man in his 70s with acute or convalescent COVID-19.

This clone occurred once. The chain combines TRBV4-1 with TRBJ1-4; TRBD1 aligns across 7 bases. Germline loops: CDR1 MGHRA, CDR2 YSYEKL. Losses at the gene ends were 0 bases for V and 4 bases for J; bases not matched to a gene: 2. This CDR3 region has 15 residues. The CDR3 loop is CASSQEDRRNEKLFF. The CDR3 DNA follows: TGCGCCAGCAGCCAAGAGGACAGGCGTAATGAAAAACTGTTTTTT.

J is TRBJ1-5 and V is TRBV10-1; TRBD1 might be the D (6 bases). In germline, CDR1 is WNHNN, CDR2 SYGVQD (reference sequence). Trimming removed 5 bases from V and 2 bases from J, with 13 bases in between. The CDR3 covers 15 residues. CDR3 sequence reads: CASSPRRQGNQPQHF. CDR3 nucleotide sequence: TGCGCCAGCAGTCCCCGCCGACAGGGCAATCAGCCCCAGCATTTT.

As regards this clone: One end of the junction fails to match germline, which may point to a read error. The J gene is TRBJ1-5, the V gene TRBV6-1; the match to TRBD1 covers 7 bases. Looked up from germline, CDR1 is MNHNS and CDR2 is SASEGT. The CDR3 has 14 residues. The CDR3 protein is CASREGTENQPQHF. In DNA, the CDR3 is TGTGCCAGCAGGGAAGGGACAGAAAATCAGCCCCAGCATTTT.

The CDR3 protein is CATSDSTDTQYF. The CDR3 DNA sequence: TGTGCCACCAGTGATTCAACAGATACGCAGTATTTT. V usage is TRBV24-1 and J usage is TRBJ2-3; D is ambiguous. The V end was cut by 2 bases, the J end by 3 bases, with 2 bases between. Germline CDR1 is KGHDR and CDR2 is SFDVKD. The CDR3 consists of 12 residues.

This chain uses TRBV5-6 with TRBJ2-3, with a tentative D call TRBD2 (5 bases). The V end lost 0 bases, the J end lost 3 bases, and 11 bases lay between the germline ends. CDR3 length equals 15 residues. Germline CDR1 is SGHDT and CDR2 is YYEEEE. The CDR3 here is CASSLVTPGTDTQYF. CDR3 sequence (DNA): TGTGCCAGCAGCTTGGTTACCCCGGGAACAGATACGCAGTATTTT.

The chain recombines TRBV2 with TRBJ1-4; D gene unclear. Germline V gene sequence: CDR1 SNHLY, CDR2 FYNNEI. The CDR3 is made up of 15 amino acids. V lost 0 bases and J 4 bases, leaving 9 bases between the germline ends. The CDR3 spells CASSEARPNNEKLFF. In nucleotides, the CDR3 is TGTGCCAGCAGTGAAGCGCGGCCAAATAATGAAAAACTGTTTTTT.

The genes are TRBV7-2 and TRBJ2-1; 8 bases fit TRBD2. This CDR3 spans 14 amino acids. Germline V CDR1 and CDR2: SGHTA, FQGNSA. The V gene end was trimmed by 0 bases and the J gene end by 10 bases; junction bases not matched to a gene: 5. CDR3 coding DNA: TGTGCCAGCAGCTTAGCGCCGGCTAGCGGGGAGCAGTTCTTC. Its protein is CASSLAPASGEQFF.

The rearrangement links TRBV6-1 to TRBJ2-2; 7 positions agree with TRBD1. The CDR3 contains 16 residues. The V gene's germline CDR1 is MNHNS and CDR2 SASEGT. J was trimmed by 0 bases and V by 2 bases; bases with no gene match: 3. Written as DNA, the CDR3 is TGTGCCAGCAGTGAATTGCAGGGGGCGAACACCGGGGAGCTGTTTTTT. Protein product: CASSELQGANTGELFF.

CDR3 sequence reads: CASSPLNSYEQYF. The CDR3 DNA follows: TGTGCCAGCAGCCCACTGAACTCCTACGAGCAGTACTTC. The V and J genes are TRBV5-6 and TRBJ2-7; D is undetermined. The germline V gene has CDR1 SGHDT and CDR2 YYEEEE. This CDR3 is built from 13 residues. V was shortened by 4 bases and J by 0 bases, with 8 bases between the two germline ends.

The rearrangement links TRBV12-3 or TRBV12-4 to TRBJ2-1; TRBD2 matches at 9 bases. The CDR3 is made up of 13 amino acids. With V trimmed by 1 base and J by 15 bases, 7 bases remained unmatched. This CDR3 reads CASSLGVAGGLFF. The CDR3 region has the DNA TGTGCCAGCAGTTTAGGGGTGGCGGGGGGGCTGTTCTTC.

The chain joins TRBV7-8 to TRBJ2-3; 7 bases agree with TRBD1. The CDR3 spans 14 residues. Germline V gene lookup returns CDR1 SGHVS and CDR2 FQNEAQ. Trimming removed 2 bases from V and 2 bases from J; junction bases left unmatched: 1. This CDR3 reads CASSLTGDTDTQYF. As DNA, the CDR3 is TGTGCCAGCAGCTTAACAGGGGACACAGATACGCAGTATTTT.

This sequence joins TRBV4-2 and TRBJ1-6; D remains unclear. Per germline, CDR1 LGHNA and CDR2 YNFKEQ. The CDR3 is 13 residues long. V lost 0 bases to trimming and J lost 7 bases, with 4 bases between them. The CDR3 bases are TGTGCCAGCAGCCAAGAGGGCAATTCACCCCTCCACTTT. Its protein product is CASSQEGNSPLHF.

This sequence joins TRBV2 and TRBJ2-7; D might be TRBD2 (6 bases). The CDR3 has 13 residues. Germline V gene data show CDR1 as SNHLY and CDR2 as FYNNEI. V lost 11 bases and J 9 bases, leaving 23 bases between the germline ends. The CDR3 nucleotides are TGTGCCGGGACTCCGGGACGGCCAGCTGGGCAGTACTTC. This encodes CAGTPGRPAGQYF.

The rearrangement uses TRBV19 and TRBJ2-5; tentative D call: TRBD2 (6 bases). V was clipped by 3 bases and J by 1 base, with 15 bases between them. The CDR3 has 16 amino acids. Germline CDR1 LNHDA, CDR2 SQIVND (reference sequence). CDR3 in DNA: TGTGCCAGTAGTATGGAAGGGCGGGGCGTCCAAGAGACCCAGTACTTC. This codes for CASSMEGRGVQETQYF. Full variable domain (rest looked up from reference TRBV19 and TRBJ2-5): DGGITQSPKYLFRKEGQNVTLSCEQNLNHDAMYWYRQDPGQGLRLIYYSQIVNDFQKGDIAEGYSVSREKKESFPLTVTSAQKNPTAFYLCASSMEGRGVQETQYFGPGTRLLVL.

The J gene is TRBJ2-3, the V gene TRBV6-1; D unresolved. The CDR3 spans 17 residues. Germline loops: CDR1 MNHNS, CDR2 SASEGT. The V end was cut by 1 base, the J end by 0 bases, with 14 bases between. The CDR3 DNA reads as TGTGCCAGCAGTGAAGGCCGCAGAACCGCTAGCACAGATACGCAGTATTTT. It is translated as CASSEGRRTASTDTQYF.

The V call is TRBV10-1, the J call TRBJ1-2; 7 nucleotides agree with TRBD1. The V and J ends lost 3 bases and 5 bases, in that order; junction bases with no gene match: 3. Germline V gene sequence: CDR1 WNHNN, CDR2 SYGVQD (reference sequence). The CDR3 loop spans 13 amino acids. CDR3 protein: CASSDGTEYGYTF. Here the CDR3 DNA reads TGCGCCAGCAGTGACGGGACAGAGTATGGCTACACCTTC.

V is TRBV4-3 and J is TRBJ2-6; maybe TRBD1 (6 bases). Per germline, CDR1 LGHNA and CDR2 YSLEER. V was shortened by 2 bases and J by 0 bases, with 17 bases between the two germline ends. This CDR3 has 19 amino acids. As DNA, the CDR3 is TGCGCCAGCAGCCAATCTCGACAGGCCAGTAGCTCTGGGGCCAACGTCCTGACTTTC. Translating it yields CASSQSRQASSSGANVLTF.

The rearrangement uses TRBV11-2 and TRBJ2-7; TRBD2 matches at 10 bases. J lost 9 bases, V lost 4 bases, and 15 bases had no gene match. Germline V gene lookup returns CDR1 SGHAT and CDR2 FQNNGV. The CDR3 has 16 residues. The chain's CDR3 is CASSSQLAGGLGMQYF. Here the CDR3 DNA reads TGTGCCAGCAGCTCACAATTAGCGGGGGGCCTGGGGATGCAGTACTTC.

The genes are TRBV4-1 and TRBJ2-1; the match to TRBD1 covers 8 bases. There are 17 residues in the CDR3. Germline values: CDR1 MGHRA, CDR2 YSYEKL. After removal of 3 bases from V and 4 bases from J, the junction contained 11 bases not matched to a gene. CDR3 protein: CASSQGTGRWGYNEQFF. The DNA of the CDR3 is TGCGCCAGCAGCCAGGGGACAGGACGGTGGGGTTACAATGAGCAGTTCTTC.

The chain has TRBV18 and TRBJ1-1, with 7 bases matching TRBD1. Trimming at V came to 3 bases and at J to 5 bases, leaving 9 bases not matched to a gene. The CDR3 has 15 residues. Germline V gene lookup returns CDR1 KGHSH and CDR2 LQKENI. DNA for the CDR3: TGTGCCAGCTCACCGGTCCTGACAGGGCAAACTGAAGCTTTCTTT. Its translation: CASSPVLTGQTEAFF.

Worth noting for this clone: Other DNA sequences in this sample translate to the same CDR3. The chain combines TRBV24-1 with TRBJ1-2, with unresolved D. CDR1 and CDR2 (germline): KGHDR, SFDVKD. CDR3 length: 11 amino acids. V lost 4 bases to trimming and J lost 4 bases, with 3 bases between them. CDR3 region: CATSDSYGYTF. In nucleotides, the CDR3 is TGTGCCACCAGTGACTCCTATGGCTACACCTTC.

The chain combines TRBV19 with TRBJ1-2; 7 nucleotides agree with TRBD1. The CDR3 runs to 14 residues. V shed 3 bases, J shed 4 bases, and the junction held 5 bases outside the gene matches. Germline V gene data show CDR1 as LNHDA and CDR2 as SQIVND (reference sequence). As DNA, the CDR3 is TGTGCCAGTAGTATTGGACGGGACAGCTATGGCTACACCTTC. Residues: CASSIGRDSYGYTF.

This chain connects TRBV18 to TRBJ1-5; D possibly corresponds to TRBD1 (5 bases). There are 14 residues in the CDR3. CDR1 is KGHSH and CDR2 is LQKENI in the germline V gene. Deletions cut 6 bases from V and 4 bases from J, with 13 bases between. CDR3 residues: CASSGGVGNQPQHF. The CDR3 DNA reads as TGTGCCAGCTCGGGAGGGGTGGGTAATCAGCCCCAGCATTTT.

The chain employs TRBV5-1 and TRBJ1-2; TRBD1 matches at 7 bases. Per the germline V gene, CDR1 is SGHRS and CDR2 is YFSETQ. V lost 4 bases and J lost 7; bases outside the gene matches: 16. The CDR3 is 16 amino acids. This chain's CDR3 is CASSMTGGQFSGGYTF. The CDR3 region has the DNA TGCGCCAGCAGCATGACCGGGGGACAGTTTTCTGGTGGCTACACCTTC.

This clone came up many times. This chain uses TRBV7-9 with TRBJ1-2; TRBD1 agrees at 10 bases. This CDR3 has 15 residues. CDR1 is SEHNR and CDR2 is FQNEAQ in the germline V gene (reference sequence). The V gene end was trimmed by 5 bases and the J gene end by 1 base; junction bases not matched to a gene: 4. The DNA for the CDR3 is TGTGCCAGCAGCGACCGGGACAGGGGTAACTATGGCTACACCTTC. It specifies CASSDRDRGNYGYTF.

The genes are TRBV7-9 and TRBJ2-2, with 12 bases identical to TRBD2. This CDR3 is built from 17 residues. Trimming cost V 5 bases and J 2 bases; bases outside gene matches: 6. Germline V gene lookup returns CDR1 SEHNR and CDR2 FQNEAQ (reference sequence). The CDR3 coding sequence is TGTGCCAGCAGCAAACTAGCGGGGGGCTTAAACACCGGGGAGCTGTTTTTT. As protein: CASSKLAGGLNTGELFF.

V is TRBV7-2 and J is TRBJ2-7; perhaps TRBD2 as D (5 bases). Trimming removed 3 bases from V and 0 bases from J, with 9 bases in between. CDR1 SGHTA and CDR2 FQGNSA come from the germline V gene. CDR3 length: 14 residues. This CDR3 is CASSLSGRSYEQYF. As DNA, the CDR3 is TGTGCCAGCAGCTTGAGCGGCCGCTCCTACGAGCAGTACTTC.

CDR3 sequence (DNA): TGTGCCAGCAGCCAATTTAGCGGGGGGGCCTACGAGCAGTACTTC. Translated: CASSQFSGGAYEQYF. V gene TRBV3-1 (or the pseudogene TRBV3-2) combines with J gene TRBJ2-7; 11 bases align to TRBD2. CDR3 length: 15 residues. Germline CDR1 reads LGHDT; CDR2 reads YNNKEL (reference sequence). V lost 2 bases, J lost 2 bases, and 2 bases stayed unmatched.

The chain employs TRBV6-1 and TRBJ2-4; 9 nucleotides align to TRBD1. Germline CDR1 MNHNS, CDR2 SASEGT. V lost 4 bases and J lost 0; bases outside the gene matches: 10. The CDR3 length is 18 residues. The CDR3 DNA sequence: TGTGCCAGCAGTGGAGACAGGGGGAGCTTCTTAGCCAAAAACATTCAGTACTTC. Protein product: CASSGDRGSFLAKNIQYF.

This chain links TRBV12-3 or TRBV12-4 with TRBJ1-1; 8 bases align to TRBD1. Unmatched junction bases numbered 6, after V lost 7 bases and J lost 5 bases. The CDR3 totals 13 residues. The CDR3 loop is CASTRGLGTEAFF. The CDR3 bases are TGTGCCAGCACCAGGGGGCTGGGGACTGAAGCTTTCTTT.